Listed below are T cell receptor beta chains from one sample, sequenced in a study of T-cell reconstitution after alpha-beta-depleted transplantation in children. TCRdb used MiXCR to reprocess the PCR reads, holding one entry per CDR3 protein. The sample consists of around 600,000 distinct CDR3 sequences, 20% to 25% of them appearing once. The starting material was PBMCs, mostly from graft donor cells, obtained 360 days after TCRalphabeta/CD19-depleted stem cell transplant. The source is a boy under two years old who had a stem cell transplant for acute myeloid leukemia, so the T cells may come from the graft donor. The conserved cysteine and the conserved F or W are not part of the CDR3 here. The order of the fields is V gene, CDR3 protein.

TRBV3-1,ASSHRAALLNTGELF
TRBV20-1,SAWGQGNTDTQY
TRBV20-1,SARSGMDGADTQY
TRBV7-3,ASSSPRMNEETQY
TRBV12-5,ASGLVRGRSNYGYT
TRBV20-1,SATDRAYTGELF
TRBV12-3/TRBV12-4,ASTLDSPNTEAF
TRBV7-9,ASSHPQVRGNEQF
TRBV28,ASQPGYANTGELF
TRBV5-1,ASSLYPTALGTEAF
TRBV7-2,ASSLVRDMNEKLF
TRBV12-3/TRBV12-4,ASSLSGNQPQH
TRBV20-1,SVTSGQVWADTQY
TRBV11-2,ASSPPTGNYNEQF
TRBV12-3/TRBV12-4,ASSFYLTGILYGYT
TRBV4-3,ASSQDPTGGADEQF
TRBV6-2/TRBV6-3,ASSFAGLAGKF
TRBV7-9,ASSLGTPGANVLT
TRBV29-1,SVEEGGNTEAF
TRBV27,ASRGAGYGYT
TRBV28,ASSWYGDTQY
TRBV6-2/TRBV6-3,ASSYPGAHNEQF
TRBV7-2,ASSLGGTQLTQY
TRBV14,ASSQERGVRGTDTQY
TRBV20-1,GLAPSRSYNEQF
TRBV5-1,ASSLYPRDGRSYNEQF
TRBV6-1,ASNPRRVRVQETQY
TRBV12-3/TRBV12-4,ASKNLDRGIYT
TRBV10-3,AIGGSREQF
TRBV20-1,SADRGLGQY
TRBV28,ASRTGGGTDTQY
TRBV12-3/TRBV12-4,ASTKTESGANVLT
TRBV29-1,SVAGLGLRGNTIY
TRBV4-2,ASSQWEVGTEAF
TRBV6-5,ASSAGTGSNEQF
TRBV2,ASSEQRANTGELF
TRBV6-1,ASSEGQGFSLF
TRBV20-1,SASPYTEAF
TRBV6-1,ASSVLMNTEAF
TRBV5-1,ASSSSLQGGYGYT
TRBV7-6,ASSFLAGGPDSTDTQY
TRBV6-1,ASSRQASGANVLT
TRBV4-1,ASSQDPWGQGISYEQY
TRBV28,ASSLERRAFSEQF
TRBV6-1,ASLSVAGLRDTQY